This T cell receptor (beta chain) was identified during a study of response to subunit inactivated influenza vaccine. Findings of the study overall: Each seasonal flu vaccination may recruit only limited new T cells, authors suggested.

V was pared by 6 bases and J by 5 bases, with 3 bases of the junction left unmatched. The CDR3 totals 12 residues. Germline V gives CDR1 MDHEN, CDR2 SYDVKM. Concerning this clonotype itself: Its antigen remains unknown.

From the RT-PCR reads, TCRdb called clonotypes with MiXCR, one entry per CDR3 protein. The sample contains just over 300,000 distinct CDR3 sequences, about 20% of which appear only once. The sequence was obtained from a man in his fifties or sixties who received an inactivated influenza vaccine. J is TRBJ1-2 and V is TRBV28; 7 bases are a match to TRBD1. The sample consisted of PBMCs from blood, taken about 20 months after vaccination. The CDR3 spells CASRGGLYGYTF. As DNA, the CDR3 is TGTGCCAGCAGAGGGGGCCTTTATGGCTACACCTTC.